The sequence of this T cell receptor beta chain was determined in a study of CD8+ T cells in alopecia areata (dated by TCRdb to 2016 to 2019). Notes on the research overall: The treated patients took part in an open-label pilot trial in which moderate-to-severe alopecia areata was treated with oral tofacitinib at 5 to 10 mg twice daily. Patients stayed on tofacitinib for 6 to 18 months and then had 6 months of follow-up off drug so that delayed response and recurrence could be assessed. For the treated patients, the SALT score, which quantifies what percentage of scalp surface area is affected, served as the measure of disease severity. In both human patients and the C3H/HeJ mouse model, the study applied high-throughput TCRbeta sequencing to look at T cell clonal expansion in alopecia areata. Scalp tissue and sorted CD4+ and CD8+ peripheral blood T cells from patchy and totalis/universalis alopecia areata patients and from healthy controls were covered by human TCRbeta sequencing. Biopsies were taken from tofacitinib-treated patients at baseline and again at 4 and 24 weeks into treatment, and several of those patients also had a later scalp biopsy. Clonality in the scalp was compared among normal scalp (n=4), patchy alopecia areata scalp (n=8), and alopecia totalis/universalis scalp (n=8). RNA was obtained with the PAXgene miRNA kit for fixed scalp, the miRNeasy kit for PBMCs, and the RNeasy kit for mouse skin. TCRbeta CDR3 regions were amplified by immunoSEQ multiplex PCR using 35 Vbeta forward and 13 Jbeta reverse primers. Study-wide conclusions, independent of this receptor: Shared TCR sequences between patients were less evident than in mice, which may be partly attributable to HLA diversity in the patient population. Scalp clonality and the number of expanded CD8+ clones among the top 100 scalp clones were significantly decreased by tofacitinib. Unlike mouse skin, which is dominated by gammadelta T cells, normal human skin has resident alphabeta T cells that are also sequenced, and this complicates analysis of the scalp TCR repertoire. Because the treated cohort was small and included a single nonresponder, larger studies are needed to assess links between baseline CD8+ expansion and response. During tofacitinib treatment, many expanded lesional clones stuck around in both scalp and blood, and this persistence may partly explain why relapse happens after treatment is stopped. Compared with normal scalp, lesional scalp, particularly in alopecia totalis/universalis, had higher clonality and more expanded CD8+ clones, which suggests antigenic drive.

Library generation was performed with the immunoSEQ multiplex PCR assay. To provide template for TCR sequencing, every sample had RNA extracted and reverse transcribed into cDNA. First-strand cDNA was synthesized using SuperScript III with a 2:1 mix of oligo-dT and random hexamers. A synthetic immune receptor repertoire was used to measure amplification bias, and any remaining bias was corrected computationally. In the paper's pipeline: Raw reads were preprocessed to remove errors, and CDR3 was defined by IMGT conventions from the conserved cysteine to phenylalanine. Clonality was computed as 1 minus the Shannon entropy, with the entropy normalized by log2 of the number of productive unique TCRs. Whether each scalp clone was CD4 or CD8 was inferred by checking scalp TCRbeta sequences against the CD4 and CD8 repertoires from sorted blood. TCRdb took over this immuneACCESS table, retaining in-frame rearrangements with V and J assigned. Such tables are incomplete; in checked studies, under half of the missing clones stem from an unresolved V gene, and the remainder is unexplained. D and trimming come from the DNA, and the V and J calls and clone size come from that table. Counted in this sample were approximately 190,000 clones; 55% to 75% of them appeared once. The ten largest clones add up to under 7% of the sample.

Per the publication, the time point label means: around 24 weeks on oral tofacitinib. According to the study, the label for this sample's treatment or condition signals: oral pan-JAK inhibitor, 5-10 mg twice daily. From alopecia areata patients, peripheral blood was collected along with lesional scalp punch biopsies. PBMCs were separated by density centrifugation and stained for CD3, CD4 and CD8, after which CD4+ and CD8+ T cells were sorted on a FACSAria. Comment on this clone: It lacks a known antigen. No base quality values were provided; no much bigger clone lies one nucleotide off.

Sequences SGHDT (CDR1) and YYEEEE (CDR2) are obtained from the germline V gene. Germline trimming amounts to 0 bases on V and 5 bases on J, with 4 as the count of junction bases outside the gene matches. Taken from cysteine to phenylalanine, the CDR3 has 14 residues. This entry keeps only the CDR3 DNA: 42 bases, framed from base 1. The origin of this receptor is a human donor with alopecia areata. Recombination linked TRBV5-6 to TRBJ1-2, with 7 bases matching TRBD1. The specimen comprised CD4+ T cells sorted from blood, sampled at week 24, from a patient treated with tofacitinib. The CDR3 protein sequence reads: CASSLEGQPYGYTF. The nucleotide sequence is given as TGTGCCAGCAGCTTGGAGGGACAGCCTTATGGCTACACCTTC.